The present T cell receptor beta chain was sequenced within a study of T cell clonality in common variable immunodeficiency (dated by TCRdb to between 2014 and 2016). The full study reports these points: CVID subjects shared fewer TCRbeta clones with each other than healthy controls did (p < 0.0001). Compared with healthy controls, CVID subjects showed increased TCRbeta clonality (t-test p = 0.018), a feature most characteristic of about a third of subjects. CVID TCRbeta sequences reportedly showed fewer deletions and N-nucleotide insertions and lacked highly modified clones with 13 or more V deletions. Even though DNA input was the same, control samples had an average of about 81,820 unique sequences each, compared with approximately 30,000 in CVID samples. Differences among patients in the CVID cohort limited the correlations between repertoire features and clinical complications. The authors noted that sequencing repertoires of T cell subpopulations would be needed to clarify what caused the increased clonality in CVID.

Equivalent amounts of genomic DNA from CVID and control samples were used as sequencing input. For every sample, a 60 bp segment covering the rearranged TCRbeta CDR3 region was amplified and then sequenced. The immunoSEQ assay, a bias-corrected multiplex PCR combined with high-throughput sequencing, was used to amplify TCRbeta. In the paper's pipeline: Each unique nucleotide sequence was treated as a clone and annotated with V, D and J genes, copy number and frequency. Sequences were labeled productive if in frame, and non-productive if out of frame or containing stop codons. As previously described, Shannon's entropy was used to calculate clonality. The predicted amino acid sequences of productive clones were used to derive the mean CDR3 Kyte-Doolittle hydropathy. Hierarchical clustering of scaled V gene usage was performed with the R hclust function using Manhattan distance and complete linkage. Sharing of clones by CDR3 amino acid sequence was evaluated through resampling of 12 repertoires per group over 100 rounds. The repertoires were searched for approximately 72 published EBV-specific TCRbeta sequences and a few hundred published CMV-specific TCRbeta sequences. A couple of CVID samples yielding fewer than 10,000 sequences were excluded from analysis, leaving approximately 46 CVID repertoires. Drawn from immuneACCESS, this table holds only the in-frame rearrangements with V and J called that TCRdb kept. Clones are partly lost; checked studies trace under half to an unresolved V gene and leave the rest unexplained. V, J and clone size are taken as reported in that table, and D and trimming were inferred from the DNA itself. The table for this sample lists 50,000 to 60,000 clones, none of them counted only once. Together, the top ten hold around 2% of the sample.

This clone has a count of ten or more. The antigen it binds to is not known. The read terminates 3 residues ahead of where the CDR3 ends, so the germline J gene completes it. The CDR3 measures 13 amino acids from cysteine to phenylalanine. Part of the CDR3 DNA is given, 30 bases translated from base 1. V drops 5 bases and J drops 4 bases, leaving 15 bases in between. The germline V gene yields SQVTM for CDR1 and ANQGSEA for CDR2. Most of the CVID patients and most of the healthy controls were of Caucasian heritage. Heparinized peripheral whole blood samples of about 5 to 9 ml were collected from each donor. Genomic DNA from adults with common variable immune deficiency (CVID) and from healthy adult controls was used to sequence TCRbeta CDR3 repertoires. The control group comprised approximately 22 healthy adult volunteers, around twelve female and approximately ten male, aged roughly 23 to 70 years with a mean age of roughly 34. Diluted blood was density-centrifuged over Hypaque 1077 or Ficoll-Paque to isolate peripheral blood mononuclear cells. Genomic DNA was obtained from unsorted mononuclear cells through either Qiagen column purification or a centrifugation-based method.

Sequenced sample: peripheral blood mononuclear cells. The TCR was taken from a person aged 18 to 70 in good health. The chain employs TRBV29-1 and TRBJ2-7, with the D gene uncertain. The CDR3 reads as follows: CSVYLTSTYEQYF. The sequenced CDR3 bases are TGCAGCGTTTACCTGACAAGTACGTACGAG.